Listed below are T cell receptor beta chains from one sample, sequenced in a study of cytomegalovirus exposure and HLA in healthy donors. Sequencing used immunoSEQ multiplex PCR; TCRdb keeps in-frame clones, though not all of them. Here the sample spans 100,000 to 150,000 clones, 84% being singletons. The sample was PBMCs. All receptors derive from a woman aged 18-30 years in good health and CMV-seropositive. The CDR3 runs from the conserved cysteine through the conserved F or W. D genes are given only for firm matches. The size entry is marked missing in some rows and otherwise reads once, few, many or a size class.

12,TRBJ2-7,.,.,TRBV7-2,CASSSTRYEQYF,TGTGCCAGCAGCTCAACTAGGTACGAGCAGTACTTC
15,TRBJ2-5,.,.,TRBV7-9,CASTTEERESETQYF,TGTGCCAGCACCACCGAGGAGAGGGAATCCGAGACCCAGTACTTC
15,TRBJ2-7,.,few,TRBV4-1,CASSQVFEGAYEQYF,TGCGCCAGCAGCCAAGTTTTCGAGGGGGCCTACGAGCAGTACTTC
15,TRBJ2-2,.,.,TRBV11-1,CASSHRTGGIGELFF,TGTGCCAGCAGTCATCGGACTGGCGGGATCGGGGAGCTGTTTTTT
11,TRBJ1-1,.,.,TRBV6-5,CASFTNTEAFF,TGTGCCAGCTTCACAAACACTGAAGCTTTCTTT
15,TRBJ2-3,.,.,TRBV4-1,CASSQAAEGTDTQYF,TGCGCCAGCAGCCAGGCGGCGGAGGGCACAGATACGCAGTATTTT
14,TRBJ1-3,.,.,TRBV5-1,CASSLDNSGNTIYF,TGCGCCAGCAGCTTGGATAACTCTGGAAACACCATATATTTT
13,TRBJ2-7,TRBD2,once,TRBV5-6,CASSPPGGPEQYF,TGTGCCAGCAGCCCCCCGGGGGGGCCCGAGCAGTACTTC
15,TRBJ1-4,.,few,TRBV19,CASSASRRGGEKLFF,TGTGCCAGTAGTGCGTCCCGGAGAGGAGGTGAAAAACTGTTTTTT
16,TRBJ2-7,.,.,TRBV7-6,CASSPKQWPGLYEQYF,TGTGCCAGCAGCCCCAAACAATGGCCCGGACTTTACGAGCAGTACTTC
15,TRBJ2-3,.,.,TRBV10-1,CASSGGPLGTDTQYF,TGCGCCAGCAGTGGGGGCCCCCTGGGCACAGATACGCAGTATTTT
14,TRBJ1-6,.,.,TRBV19,CASKGRGGNSPLHF,TGTGCCAGTAAGGGTAGGGGTGGAAATTCACCCCTCCACTTT
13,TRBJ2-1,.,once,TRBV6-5,CASSTGGAGEQFF,TGTGCCAGCAGTACTGGGGGGGCCGGTGAGCAGTTCTTC
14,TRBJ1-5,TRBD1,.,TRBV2,CASQQGASNQPQHF,TGTGCCAGCCAGCAGGGGGCTAGCAATCAGCCCCAGCATTTT
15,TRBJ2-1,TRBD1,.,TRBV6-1,CASSEGRGPYNEQFF,TGTGCCAGCAGTGAAGGTAGGGGGCCCTACAATGAGCAGTTCTTC
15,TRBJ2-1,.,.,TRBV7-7,CASSLVGGPVDEQFF,TGTGCTAGCAGCTTAGTGGGTGGGCCCGTGGATGAGCAGTTCTTC
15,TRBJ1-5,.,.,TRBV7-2,CASSLVSGEGQPQHF,TGTGCCAGCAGCTTAGTATCAGGGGAGGGTCAGCCCCAGCATTTT
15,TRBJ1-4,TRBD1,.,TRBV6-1,CASSEGGQGSEKLFF,TGTGCCAGCAGTGAAGGGGGACAGGGGTCTGAAAAACTGTTTTTT
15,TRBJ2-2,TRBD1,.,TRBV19,CASSWGTGRSGEPFF,TGTGCCAGTAGTTGGGGGACAGGGAGGTCCGGGGAGCCGTTTTTT
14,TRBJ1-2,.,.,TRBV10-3,CATTQRGGDDGYTF,TGTGCCACCACGCAACGAGGAGGCGATGATGGCTACACCTTC
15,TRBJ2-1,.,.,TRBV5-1,CASSWEGTPYNEQFF,TGCGCCAGCAGCTGGGAAGGGACACCCTACAATGAGCAGTTCTTC
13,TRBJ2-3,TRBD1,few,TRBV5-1,CASSPGQGDTQYF,TGCGCCAGCAGCCCAGGACAGGGTGATACGCAGTATTTT
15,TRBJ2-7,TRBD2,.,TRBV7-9,CASSLAAGESYEQYF,TGTGCCAGCAGCTTAGCGGCGGGGGAGTCCTACGAGCAGTACTTC
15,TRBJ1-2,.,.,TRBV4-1,CASSQVPSGNYGYTF,TGCGCCAGCAGCCAAGTCCCGTCCGGGAACTATGGCTACACCTTC
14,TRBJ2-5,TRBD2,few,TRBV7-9,CASSTLAGGETQYF,TGTGCCAGCAGCACACTAGCGGGGGGCGAGACCCAGTACTTC
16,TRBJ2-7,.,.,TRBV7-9,CASSPRRGGLSYEQYF,TGTGCCAGCAGCCCCCGGCGTGGGGGCTTATCCTACGAGCAGTACTTC
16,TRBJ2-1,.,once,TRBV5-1,CASSPEGLGSYNEQFF,TGCGCCAGCAGCCCCGAGGGTCTGGGCTCCTACAATGAGCAGTTCTTC
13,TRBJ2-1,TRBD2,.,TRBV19,CASGGGAGNEQFF,TGTGCCTCGGGCGGGGGGGCGGGGAATGAGCAGTTCTTC
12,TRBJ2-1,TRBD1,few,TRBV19,CASSILRGEQFF,TGTGCCAGTAGTATACTCAGGGGGGAGCAGTTCTTC
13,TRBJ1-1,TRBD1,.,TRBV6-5,CASSSYRGTEAFF,TGTGCCAGCAGTTCCTACAGGGGCACTGAAGCTTTCTTT
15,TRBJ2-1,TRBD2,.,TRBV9,CASSLRDYLGNEQFF,TGTGCCAGCAGCTTGCGGGACTACCTAGGGAATGAGCAGTTCTTC
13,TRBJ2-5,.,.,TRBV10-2,CASTLGVRETQYF,TGCGCCAGCACCCTCGGGGTTCGGGAGACCCAGTACTTC
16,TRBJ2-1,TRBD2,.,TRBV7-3,CASSLLVGGGADEQFF,TGTGCCAGCAGCTTACTGGTGGGCGGGGGGGCGGATGAGCAGTTCTTC
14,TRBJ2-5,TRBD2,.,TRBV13,CASSTSGMWETQYF,TGTGCCAGCAGCACTAGCGGGATGTGGGAGACCCAGTACTTC
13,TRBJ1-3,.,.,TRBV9,CASSDTTGNTIYF,TGTGCCAGCAGCGATACAACGGGAAACACCATATATTTT
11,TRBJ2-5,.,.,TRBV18,CASSPGETQYF,TGTGCCAGCTCACCCGGGGAGACCCAGTACTTC
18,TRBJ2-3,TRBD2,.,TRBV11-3,CASSLAISGGAHTDTQYF,TGTGCCAGCAGCTTAGCTATCAGCGGGGGGGCCCACACAGATACGCAGTATTTT
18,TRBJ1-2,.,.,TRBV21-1,CASSNFPPGGGFVYGYTF,TGTGCCAGCAGCAACTTCCCCCCCGGAGGGGGCTTTGTATATGGCTACACCTTC
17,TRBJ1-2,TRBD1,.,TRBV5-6,CASSLAGTGGGDYGYTF,TGTGCCAGCAGCTTGGCAGGGACAGGGGGTGGGGACTATGGCTACACCTTC
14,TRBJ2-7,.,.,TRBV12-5,CASGLTPVAYEQYF,TGTGCTAGTGGTTTGACCCCGGTGGCCTACGAGCAGTACTTC
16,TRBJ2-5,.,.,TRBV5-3,CARSLVGRANQETQYF,TGTGCCAGAAGCTTGGTCGGCAGGGCCAACCAAGAGACCCAGTACTTC
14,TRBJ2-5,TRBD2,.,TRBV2,CASRAPTSVGTQYF,TGTGCCAGCAGGGCCCCCACTAGCGTAGGGACCCAGTACTTC
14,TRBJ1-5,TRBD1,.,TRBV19,CATSQGDRNQPQHF,TGTGCCACCTCGCAGGGGGATAGGAATCAGCCCCAGCATTTT
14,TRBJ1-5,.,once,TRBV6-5,CASSLGGGNQPQHF,TGTGCCAGCAGCCTCGGGGGTGGCAATCAGCCCCAGCATTTT
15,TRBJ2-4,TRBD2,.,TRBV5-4,CASSSGSGGGNIQYF,TGTGCCAGCAGCTCGGGGAGCGGGGGGGGAAACATTCAGTACTTC
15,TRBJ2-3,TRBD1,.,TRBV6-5,CASSSGTGAPDTQYF,TGTGCCAGCAGTTCCGGGACAGGGGCCCCAGATACGCAGTATTTT
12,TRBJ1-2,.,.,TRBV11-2,CASSLNYYGYTF,TGTGCCAGCAGCTTAAACTACTATGGCTACACCTTC
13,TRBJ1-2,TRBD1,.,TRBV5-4,CASSQQGGGGYTF,TGTGCCAGCAGCCAACAGGGGGGGGGTGGCTACACCTTC
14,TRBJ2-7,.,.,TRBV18,CASSPQGSPYEQYF,TGTGCCAGCTCACCACAGGGGTCCCCCTACGAGCAGTACTTC
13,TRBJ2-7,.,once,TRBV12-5,CASGSGLLYEQYF,TGTGCTAGTGGGTCCGGACTGCTTTACGAGCAGTACTTC
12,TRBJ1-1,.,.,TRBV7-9,CASSLQRREAFF,TGTGCCAGCAGCTTACAAAGGAGAGAAGCTTTCTTT
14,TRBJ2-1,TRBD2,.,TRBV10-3,CAIRTSGGANEQFF,TGTGCCATCAGGACTAGCGGGGGGGCGAATGAGCAGTTCTTC
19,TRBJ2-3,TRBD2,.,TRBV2,CARLRELAGGAASTDTQYF,TGTGCCCGACTCAGGGAGCTAGCGGGGGGCGCGGCGAGCACAGATACGCAGTATTTT
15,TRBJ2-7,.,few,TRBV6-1,CASSLPIHYPYEQYF,TGTGCCAGCAGCCTCCCGATTCACTATCCCTACGAGCAGTACTTC
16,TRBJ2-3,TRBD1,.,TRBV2,CASSMNRGTSTDTQYF,TGTGCCAGCAGTATGAACAGGGGAACAAGCACAGATACGCAGTATTTT